Sequencing of this T cell receptor (beta chain) was carried out in a study of cytomegalovirus exposure and HLA in healthy donors. Profiling relied on immunoSEQ multiplex PCR, and the TCRdb table lists in-frame clones only, not all of them. Of tens of thousands of clones listed, around 90% are singletons. V lost 1 base, J lost 6 bases, and 3 bases lay in between. Germline V lookup: CDR1 MDHEN, CDR2 SYDVKM. The CDR3 contains 12 residues. What was sequenced was PBMCs. The chain is built from TRBV28 and TRBJ2-2; D unresolved. The clonotype was recovered from a woman aged 25 to 39 in good health and CMV-seronegative. The DNA of the CDR3 is TGTGCCAGCAGTTTATCGGCCGGGGAGCTGTTTTTT. Its protein is CASSLSAGELFF.